This is a list of T cell receptor beta chains from one sample in a study of CD8 T cells in Susac syndrome. TCRdb itself ran the immunoSEQ multiplex PCR reads through MiXCR, one entry per CDR3 protein. The data contain approximately 260,000 distinct CDR3 sequences, 90% to 96% of them singletons. Sequencing was carried out using CD4+ T cells from PBMCs. Source of these receptors: a human donor with Susac syndrome. Each CDR3 is given with its conserved first and last residue. Each record gives: J gene, clone size, D gene, V gene, CDR3 DNA, CDR3 protein. D genes are given only for firm matches. Rows give clone size only sometimes, using once, few, many, or a class for an expanded clone.

j_call: TRBJ2-5
clone_size: .
d_call: TRBD2
v_call: TRBV4-1
cdr3_nt: TGCGCCAGCAGCCGCATACCCGGGACTAGCGGCGAAGAGACCCAGTACTTC
cdr3_aa: CASSRIPGTSGEETQYF

j_call: TRBJ1-1
clone_size: .
d_call: .
v_call: TRBV30
cdr3_nt: TGTGCCTGGATGGGGGGGCGGACCACGGTCTTT
cdr3_aa: CAWMGGRTTVF

j_call: TRBJ2-3
clone_size: .
d_call: .
v_call: TRBV6-6
cdr3_nt: TGTGCCAGCACCAACGTGGACGGCACAGATACGCAGTATTTT
cdr3_aa: CASTNVDGTDTQYF

j_call: TRBJ1-1
clone_size: .
d_call: .
v_call: TRBV11-3
cdr3_nt: TGTGCCAGCAGCTTAGATCGCAGGGATGCTTTCTTT
cdr3_aa: CASSLDRRDAFF

j_call: TRBJ2-2
clone_size: .
d_call: .
v_call: TRBV30
cdr3_nt: TGTGCCTGGAGTGTAATGACAATCACCGGGGAGCTGTTTTTT
cdr3_aa: CAWSVMTITGELFF

j_call: TRBJ2-5
clone_size: .
d_call: .
v_call: TRBV20-1
cdr3_nt: TGCAGTGCTAGAACGGGCACCCGTGATGAGACCCAGTACTTC
cdr3_aa: CSARTGTRDETQYF

j_call: TRBJ2-6
clone_size: .
d_call: .
v_call: TRBV9
cdr3_nt: TGTGCCAGCAGCGTAGGACTCCTCGTGAGCTCTGGGGCCAACGTCCTGACTTTC
cdr3_aa: CASSVGLLVSSGANVLTF

j_call: TRBJ2-2
clone_size: few
d_call: TRBD2
v_call: TRBV7-9
cdr3_nt: TGTGCCAGCAGCTTAGGTCTAGCGGCAAACACCGGGGAGCTGTTTTTT
cdr3_aa: CASSLGLAANTGELFF

j_call: TRBJ2-1
clone_size: .
d_call: TRBD1
v_call: TRBV7-3
cdr3_nt: TGTGCCAGCAGCTTAGCTCCGGGACAGTACAATGAGCAGTTCTTC
cdr3_aa: CASSLAPGQYNEQFF

j_call: TRBJ2-7
clone_size: .
d_call: .
v_call: TRBV19
cdr3_nt: TGTGCCAGTAGTCCACGGGACACTGAGCAGTACTTC
cdr3_aa: CASSPRDTEQYF

j_call: TRBJ1-4
clone_size: .
d_call: .
v_call: TRBV25-1
cdr3_nt: TGTGGGAATGCAACTAATGAAAAACTGTTTTTT
cdr3_aa: CGNATNEKLFF

j_call: TRBJ1-5
clone_size: .
d_call: .
v_call: TRBV23-1
cdr3_nt: TGCGCCAGCAGTCACCTTAAAAATCAGCCCCAGCATTTT
cdr3_aa: CASSHLKNQPQHF

j_call: TRBJ2-3
clone_size: .
d_call: .
v_call: TRBV10-3
cdr3_nt: TGTGCCATCAGTGCCAGGGGGGGCGATTCCACAGATACGCAGTATTTT
cdr3_aa: CAISARGGDSTDTQYF

j_call: TRBJ2-2
clone_size: .
d_call: .
v_call: TRBV9
cdr3_nt: TGTGCCAGCAGCTCTGACCTCCAGGGATTTTTCACCGGGGAGCTGTTTTTT
cdr3_aa: CASSSDLQGFFTGELFF

j_call: TRBJ2-7
clone_size: .
d_call: TRBD1
v_call: TRBV7-2
cdr3_nt: TGTGCCAGCAGCTTAACCCGGGACAGCTCCTACGAGCAGTACTTC
cdr3_aa: CASSLTRDSSYEQYF

j_call: TRBJ2-4
clone_size: .
d_call: .
v_call: TRBV7-3
cdr3_nt: TGTGCCAGCAGCTCCGGAACCCAAAACATTCAGTACTTC
cdr3_aa: CASSSGTQNIQYF

j_call: TRBJ1-5
clone_size: .
d_call: .
v_call: TRBV6-5
cdr3_nt: TGTGCCAGCAGTTACGTGCCAGGACGTCAGCCCCAGCATTTT
cdr3_aa: CASSYVPGRQPQHF

j_call: TRBJ2-1
clone_size: .
d_call: TRBD2
v_call: TRBV4-1
cdr3_nt: TGCGCCAGCAGCCAAGGAGGGACTAGCGGGGACAATGAGCAGTTCTTC
cdr3_aa: CASSQGGTSGDNEQFF

j_call: TRBJ2-1
clone_size: .
d_call: .
v_call: TRBV7-9
cdr3_nt: TGTGCCAGCAGCCCATCGATTTTAGGGCCCACGCAGTTCTTC
cdr3_aa: CASSPSILGPTQFF

j_call: TRBJ2-1
clone_size: .
d_call: TRBD2
v_call: TRBV19
cdr3_nt: TGTGCCAGTAGTGCCGGGACTAGCGTGTACAATGAGCAGTTCTTC
cdr3_aa: CASSAGTSVYNEQFF

j_call: TRBJ1-1
clone_size: .
d_call: .
v_call: TRBV29-1
cdr3_nt: TGCAGCGTTGAAGATTGGGGCTCGATTGGGCAGGGCGCAGAAGCTTTCTTT
cdr3_aa: CSVEDWGSIGQGAEAFF

j_call: TRBJ2-3
clone_size: .
d_call: TRBD2
v_call: TRBV20-1
cdr3_nt: TGCAGTGCGCAAACTAGCGGGAGGAATACGCAGTATTTT
cdr3_aa: CSAQTSGRNTQYF

j_call: TRBJ2-7
clone_size: .
d_call: .
v_call: TRBV3-1
cdr3_nt: TGTGCCAGCAGCCAGAACGGACCAACCTACGAGCAGTACTTC
cdr3_aa: CASSQNGPTYEQYF

j_call: TRBJ2-7
clone_size: .
d_call: TRBD2
v_call: TRBV27
cdr3_nt: TGTGCCAGCAGTTTTCGGGTAGCGGGAGCCTACGAGCAGTACTTC
cdr3_aa: CASSFRVAGAYEQYF

j_call: TRBJ2-5
clone_size: .
d_call: .
v_call: TRBV29-1
cdr3_nt: TGCAGCGTTAGGCTGAGACTCCAAGAGACCCAGTACTTC
cdr3_aa: CSVRLRLQETQYF

j_call: TRBJ1-2
clone_size: .
d_call: TRBD1
v_call: TRBV19
cdr3_nt: TGTGCCAGTAGTACCAGGGGGTATGGCTACACCTTC
cdr3_aa: CASSTRGYGYTF

j_call: TRBJ1-2
clone_size: .
d_call: TRBD1
v_call: TRBV5-1
cdr3_nt: TGCGCCAGCAGCTCCGGACAGGGGCTATCTTATGGCTACACCTTC
cdr3_aa: CASSSGQGLSYGYTF

j_call: TRBJ2-1
clone_size: .
d_call: TRBD2
v_call: TRBV20-1
cdr3_nt: TGCAGTGCTAGAAAAGGTGCTAGCGGGATTCGGAATGAGCAGTTCTTC
cdr3_aa: CSARKGASGIRNEQFF

j_call: TRBJ2-3
clone_size: .
d_call: .
v_call: TRBV4-1
cdr3_nt: TGCGCCAGCAGCCTAGCGCCGAGCACAGATACGCAGTATTTT
cdr3_aa: CASSLAPSTDTQYF

j_call: TRBJ1-1
clone_size: .
d_call: .
v_call: TRBV18
cdr3_nt: TGTGCCAGCGCTCTCGCCCACACCGTTGAAGCTTTCTTT
cdr3_aa: CASALAHTVEAFF

j_call: TRBJ2-3
clone_size: .
d_call: TRBD1
v_call: TRBV14
cdr3_nt: TGTGCCAGCAGCCAAGAACCGGGACAGGTGGCGCAGTATTTT
cdr3_aa: CASSQEPGQVAQYF

j_call: TRBJ1-2
clone_size: .
d_call: TRBD1
v_call: TRBV7-8
cdr3_nt: TGTGCCAGCAGCTCTCGGGACAGGGGGCTTGGCTACACCTTC
cdr3_aa: CASSSRDRGLGYTF

j_call: TRBJ2-1
clone_size: .
d_call: .
v_call: TRBV11-3
cdr3_nt: TGTGCCAGCAGCTTAGTTGACAGAGACAATGAGCAGTTCTTC
cdr3_aa: CASSLVDRDNEQFF

j_call: TRBJ2-7
clone_size: .
d_call: TRBD2
v_call: TRBV18
cdr3_nt: TGTGCCAGCTCTCCCTCGCCCACTAGCGCAGGGCGCAACTCCTACGAGCAGTACTTC
cdr3_aa: CASSPSPTSAGRNSYEQYF

j_call: TRBJ2-7
clone_size: .
d_call: .
v_call: TRBV5-1
cdr3_nt: TGCGCCAGCAGCTTGGGAAGGGGCGAGCAGTACTTC
cdr3_aa: CASSLGRGEQYF

j_call: TRBJ1-4
clone_size: .
d_call: .
v_call: TRBV20-1
cdr3_nt: TGCAGTGCGGGCAGGACAGTTAATGAAAAACTGTTTTTT
cdr3_aa: CSAGRTVNEKLFF

j_call: TRBJ2-3
clone_size: .
d_call: TRBD1
v_call: TRBV5-4
cdr3_nt: TGTGCCAGCAGCCAGCCGACAGGGATGTCAGATACGCAGTATTTT
cdr3_aa: CASSQPTGMSDTQYF

j_call: TRBJ1-3
clone_size: .
d_call: .
v_call: TRBV12-3/TRBV12-4
cdr3_nt: TGTGCCAGCAGCCGGACACTACCTGAAAACACCATATATTTT
cdr3_aa: CASSRTLPENTIYF

j_call: TRBJ1-1
clone_size: .
d_call: .
v_call: TRBV5-5
cdr3_nt: TGTGCCAGCAGCGTTACACAGTTAACTGAAGCTTTCTTT
cdr3_aa: CASSVTQLTEAFF

j_call: TRBJ1-5
clone_size: .
d_call: .
v_call: TRBV5-1
cdr3_nt: TGCGCCAGCAGCACGGGAGTAAATCAGCCCCAGCATTTT
cdr3_aa: CASSTGVNQPQHF

j_call: TRBJ2-1
clone_size: .
d_call: TRBD2
v_call: TRBV7-6
cdr3_nt: TGTGCCAGCGTGGCGGGAGGCACCAATGAGCAGTTCTTC
cdr3_aa: CASVAGGTNEQFF

j_call: TRBJ1-2
clone_size: once
d_call: .
v_call: TRBV29-1
cdr3_nt: TGCAGCGTTGAAGACCCCCGGCAGGGGTGGAGCTATGGCTACACCTTC
cdr3_aa: CSVEDPRQGWSYGYTF

j_call: TRBJ1-5
clone_size: .
d_call: .
v_call: TRBV5-1
cdr3_nt: TGCGCCAGCAGCTTGGGACAGCGAAATCAGCCCCAGCATTTT
cdr3_aa: CASSLGQRNQPQHF

j_call: TRBJ2-7
clone_size: .
d_call: TRBD2
v_call: TRBV12-3/TRBV12-4
cdr3_nt: TGTGCCAGCCTCGTAGCGGGTTCCTACGAGCAGTACTTC
cdr3_aa: CASLVAGSYEQYF

j_call: TRBJ2-7
clone_size: once
d_call: .
v_call: TRBV18
cdr3_nt: TGTGCCAGCTCACCATTATCGGACGGCTACGAGCAGTACTTC
cdr3_aa: CASSPLSDGYEQYF

j_call: TRBJ2-3
clone_size: once
d_call: .
v_call: TRBV29-1
cdr3_nt: TGCAGCTCTGACGTCCACACAGATACGCAGTATTTT
cdr3_aa: CSSDVHTDTQYF